This note documents a single TCR beta chain sequence. As yet, its antigen is unknown. Sequence at one end of the junction differs from germline and may be a read error. The CDR3 runs to 15 residues. Germline CDR1 is KGHSH and CDR2 is LQKENI. Primers for the PCR totalled 60 Vbeta and 13 Jbeta. Some clones are missing from TCRdb's copy, which holds only in-frame ones; the method was immunoSEQ multiplex PCR. The sample carries around 140,000 clones, 87% recorded once. This sample is drawn from a study of cytomegalovirus exposure and HLA in healthy donors. Study-wide results and caveats: Some TCR beta chains (roughly 160 of them) were listed as cytomegalovirus-associated. Among the sequence variants, a highly shared cluster was likely an artifact of sequencing.

The sequence was collected from a woman in her thirties in good health and CMV-seronegative. Sequencing input: PBMCs. This rearrangement joins TRBV18 to TRBJ2-3; D is ambiguous. Here the CDR3 reads CASSPRSASTDTQYF. The CDR3 DNA follows: TGTGCCAGCTCCCCACGGAGCGCTAGCACAGATACGCAGTATTTT.